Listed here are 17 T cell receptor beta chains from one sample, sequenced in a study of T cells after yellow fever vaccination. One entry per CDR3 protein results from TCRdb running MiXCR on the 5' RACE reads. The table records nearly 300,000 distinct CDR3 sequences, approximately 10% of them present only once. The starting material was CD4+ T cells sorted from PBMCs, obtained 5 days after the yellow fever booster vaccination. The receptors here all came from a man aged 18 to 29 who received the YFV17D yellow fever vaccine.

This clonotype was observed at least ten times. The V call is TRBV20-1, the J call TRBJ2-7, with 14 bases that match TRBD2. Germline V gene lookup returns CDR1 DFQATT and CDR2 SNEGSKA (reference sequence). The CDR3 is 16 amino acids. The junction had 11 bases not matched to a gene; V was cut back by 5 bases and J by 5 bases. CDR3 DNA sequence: TGCAGTGCTCCTGGACTAGCGGGGGGCCGGCTGGACGAGCAGTACGTC. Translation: CSAPGLAGGRLDEQYV.

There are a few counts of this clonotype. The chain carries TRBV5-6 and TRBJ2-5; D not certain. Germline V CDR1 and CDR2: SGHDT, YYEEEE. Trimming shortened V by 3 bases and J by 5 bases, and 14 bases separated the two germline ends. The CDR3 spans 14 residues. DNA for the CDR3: TGTGCCAGCAGCTCGGTTGGGGTCCGTGAGACCCAGTACTTC. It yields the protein CASSSVGVRETQYF.

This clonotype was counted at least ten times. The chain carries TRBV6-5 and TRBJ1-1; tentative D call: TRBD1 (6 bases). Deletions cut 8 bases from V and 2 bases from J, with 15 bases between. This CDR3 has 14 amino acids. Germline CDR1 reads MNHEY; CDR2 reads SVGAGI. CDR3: CASRPGQANTEAFF. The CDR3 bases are TGTGCCAGCCGACCGGGACAAGCAAACACTGAAGCTTTCTTT.

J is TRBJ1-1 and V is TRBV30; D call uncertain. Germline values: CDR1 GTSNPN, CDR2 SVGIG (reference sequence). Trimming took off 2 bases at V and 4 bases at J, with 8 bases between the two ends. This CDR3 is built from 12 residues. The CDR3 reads CAWSSPGTEAFF. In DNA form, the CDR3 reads TGTGCCTGGAGTTCCCCCGGCACTGAAGCTTTCTTT.

CDR3 amino acids: CASSLAELYGYTF. The CDR3 coding sequence is TGTGCCAGCAGCTTAGCGGAGCTCTATGGCTACACCTTC. The rearrangement links TRBV7-9 to TRBJ1-2; no definite D call. The CDR3 contains 13 residues. CDR1 and CDR2 from the germline V gene are SEHNR and FQNEAQ (reference sequence). V was cut by 0 bases and J by 4 bases, with 6 bases left in between.

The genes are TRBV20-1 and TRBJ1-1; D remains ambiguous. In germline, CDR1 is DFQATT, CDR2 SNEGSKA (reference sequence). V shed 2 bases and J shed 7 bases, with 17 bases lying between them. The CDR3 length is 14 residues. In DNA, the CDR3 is TGCAGTGCTAGATCCCCAAATGACTGGGGTGAAGCTTTCTTT. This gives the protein CSARSPNDWGEAFF.

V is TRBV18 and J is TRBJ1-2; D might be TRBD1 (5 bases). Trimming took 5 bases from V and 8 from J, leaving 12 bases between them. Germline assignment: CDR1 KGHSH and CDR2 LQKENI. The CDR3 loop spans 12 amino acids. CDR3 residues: CASSNRRDGYTF. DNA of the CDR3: TGTGCCAGCTCAAATCGGAGGGACGGCTACACCTTC.

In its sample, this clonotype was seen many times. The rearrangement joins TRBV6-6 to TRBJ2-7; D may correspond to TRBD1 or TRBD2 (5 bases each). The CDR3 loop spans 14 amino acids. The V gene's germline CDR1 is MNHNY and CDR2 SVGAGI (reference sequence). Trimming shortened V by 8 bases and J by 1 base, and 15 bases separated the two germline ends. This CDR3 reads CASHRDGQSYEQYV. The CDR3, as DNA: TGTGCCAGCCACCGGGACGGACAATCCTACGAGCAGTACGTC.

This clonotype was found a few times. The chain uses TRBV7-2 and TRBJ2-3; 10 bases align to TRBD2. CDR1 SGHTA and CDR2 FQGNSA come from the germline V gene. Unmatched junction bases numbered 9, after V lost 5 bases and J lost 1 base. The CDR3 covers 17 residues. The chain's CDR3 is CASSQKLAGRRTDTQYF. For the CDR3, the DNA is TGTGCCAGCAGCCAAAAACTAGCGGGGCGTCGCACAGATACGCAGTATTTT.

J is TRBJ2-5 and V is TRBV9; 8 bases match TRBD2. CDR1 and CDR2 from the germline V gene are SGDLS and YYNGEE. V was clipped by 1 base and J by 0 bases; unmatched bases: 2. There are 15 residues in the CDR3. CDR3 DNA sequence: TGTGCCAGCAGCGTATCGGGGGGGAACCAAGAGACCCAGTACTTC. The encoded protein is CASSVSGGNQETQYF.

DNA of the CDR3: TGTGCCACCAGTGACCCGAAGGCGGAACAGCCCCAGCATTTT. It specifies CATSDPKAEQPQHF. The chain has TRBV24-1 and TRBJ1-5; the D is unclear. The CDR3 extends over 14 amino acids. V lost 4 bases, J lost 7 bases, and 13 bases lay in between. CDR1 is KGHDR, CDR2 SFDVKD, per germline.

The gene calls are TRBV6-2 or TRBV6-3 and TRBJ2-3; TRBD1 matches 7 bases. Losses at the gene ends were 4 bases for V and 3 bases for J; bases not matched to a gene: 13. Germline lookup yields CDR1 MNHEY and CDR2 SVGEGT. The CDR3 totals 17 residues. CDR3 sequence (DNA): TGTGCCAGCAGTTTCTACCTAACAGGGGCTCGGACAGATACGCAGTATTTT. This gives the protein CASSFYLTGARTDTQYF.

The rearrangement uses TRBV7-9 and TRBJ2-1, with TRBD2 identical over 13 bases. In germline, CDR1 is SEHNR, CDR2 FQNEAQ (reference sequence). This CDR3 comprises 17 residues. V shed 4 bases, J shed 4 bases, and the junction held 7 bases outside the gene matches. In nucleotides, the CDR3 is TGTGCCAGCAGCTCCCGAGGACTAGCGGGGGCGTACAATGAGCAGTTCTTC. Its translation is CASSSRGLAGAYNEQFF. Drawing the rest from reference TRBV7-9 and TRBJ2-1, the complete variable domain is DTGVSQNPRHKITKRGQNVTFRCDPISEHNRLYWYRQTLGQGPEFLTYFQNEAQLEKSRLLSDRFSAERPKGSFSTLEIQRTEQGDSAMYLCASSSRGLAGAYNEQFFGPGTRLTVL.

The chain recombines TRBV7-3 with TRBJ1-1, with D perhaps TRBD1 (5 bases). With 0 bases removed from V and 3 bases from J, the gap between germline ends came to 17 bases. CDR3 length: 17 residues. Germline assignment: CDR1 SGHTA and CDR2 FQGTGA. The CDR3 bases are TGTGCCAGCAGCTTAACACGGAAGCAGGGCGGAGACACTGAAGCTTTCTTT. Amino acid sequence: CASSLTRKQGGDTEAFF.

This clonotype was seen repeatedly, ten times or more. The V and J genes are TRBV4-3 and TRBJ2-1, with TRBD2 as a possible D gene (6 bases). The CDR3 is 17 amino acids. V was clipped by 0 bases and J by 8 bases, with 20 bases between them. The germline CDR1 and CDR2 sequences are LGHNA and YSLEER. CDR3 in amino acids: CASSQDFGYWRGDEQFF. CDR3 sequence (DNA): TGCGCCAGCAGCCAAGATTTTGGGTACTGGCGGGGCGATGAGCAGTTCTTC.

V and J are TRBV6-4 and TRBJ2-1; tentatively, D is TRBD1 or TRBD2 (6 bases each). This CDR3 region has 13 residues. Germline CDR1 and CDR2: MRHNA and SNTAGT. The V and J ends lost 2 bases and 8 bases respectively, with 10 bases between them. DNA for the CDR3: TGTGCCAGCAGTGACAGGGGGGCGGATGAGCAGTTCTTC. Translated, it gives CASSDRGADEQFF.

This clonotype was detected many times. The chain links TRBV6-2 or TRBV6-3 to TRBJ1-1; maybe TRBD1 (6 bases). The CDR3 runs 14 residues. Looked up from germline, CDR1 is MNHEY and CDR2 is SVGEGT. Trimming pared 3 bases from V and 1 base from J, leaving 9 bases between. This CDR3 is CASSYLGANTEAFF. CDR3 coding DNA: TGTGCCAGCAGTTATCTGGGGGCGAACACTGAAGCTTTCTTT.